Shown below are 22 T cell receptor beta chains from a single sample sequenced in a study of T cells in Graves' hyperthyroidism and ophthalmopathy (dated by TCRdb to between 2018 and 2021). Library construction relied on multiplex PCR. TCRdb names Illumina HiSeq 2000 as the instrument used. TCR beta CDR3 regions were amplified from RNA transcripts. The first round of RT-PCR for the TCR CDR3 was performed with the HTBI primer set and the Qiagen OneStep RT-PCR kit. TCRdb's own reprocessing of the public reads used fastp at Q25 and MiXCR and kept productive beta chains. Each CDR3 protein gets just one entry, which takes the most common genes and DNA from the rows behind it. The sample includes about 500,000 distinct CDR3 sequences, with about 15% observed a single time. Of the sample, approximately 30% is held by the ten largest clones. The sample comprised blood. The receptor source for this set is a woman aged 25 to 45 with Graves' ophthalmopathy.

Here the CDR3 DNA reads TGTGCCGGGCGCTCGGGGGCAAACTATGGCTACACCTTC. Its translation: CAGRSGANYGYTF. The chain links TRBV6-1 to TRBJ1-2, with D maybe TRBD1 (6 bases). This CDR3 has 13 residues. Between the trimmed V and J ends, which lost 11 bases and 2 bases, there was a span of 15 bases. Germline CDR1 MNHNS, CDR2 SASEGT.

The sample holds a few counts of this clonotype. The chain joins TRBV28 to TRBJ2-2; no clear D gene. Trimming stripped 3 bases from V and 4 bases from J, with 9 bases between. Germline assignment: CDR1 MDHEN and CDR2 SYDVKM. The CDR3 spans 14 residues. CDR3 amino acids: CASSFVAITGELFF. DNA of the CDR3: TGTGCCAGCAGTTTCGTGGCGATCACCGGGGAGCTGTTTTTT.

The genes are TRBV14 and TRBJ2-7, with D perhaps TRBD1 (5 bases). The V and J ends lost 0 bases and 2 bases respectively, with 8 bases between them. The CDR3 loop spans 14 amino acids. Germline lookup yields CDR1 SGHDN and CDR2 FVKESK. In DNA form, the CDR3 reads TGTGCCAGCAGCCAAGATGGGGCTACCTACGAGCAGTACTTC. Its protein product is CASSQDGATYEQYF. Based on the CDR3 plus reference TRBV14 and TRBJ2-7, the full variable domain is EAGVTQFPSHSVIEKGQTVTLRCDPISGHDNLYWYRRVMGKEIKFLLHFVKESKQDESGMPNNRFLAERTGGTYSTLKVQPAELEDSGVYFCASSQDGATYEQYFGPGTRLTVT.

In this sample, this clonotype turned up a few times. The J gene is TRBJ2-1, the V gene TRBV19; 9 bases are shared with TRBD1. The CDR3 sequence is 15 residues long. Losses at the gene ends were 9 bases for V and 6 bases for J; bases not matched to a gene: 12. CDR1 is LNHDA and CDR2 is SQIVND in the germline V gene (reference sequence). The CDR3 here is CASSSLADRGNEQFF. In DNA, the CDR3 is TGTGCCAGCTCGTCCCTAGCGGACAGGGGCAATGAGCAGTTCTTC.

The DNA for the CDR3 is TGTGCCAGCAGCTTAAGTCTAAGGGCGGTCCCAGAAGAGACCCAGTACTTC. It specifies CASSLSLRAVPEETQYF. The chain is built from TRBV7-3 and TRBJ2-5, with D unresolved. Trimming took off 1 base at V and 3 bases at J, with 18 bases between the two ends. This CDR3 is 17 amino acids long. Germline V gene sequence: CDR1 SGHTA, CDR2 FQGTGA.

The chain couples TRBV6-5 to TRBJ2-2; no clear D gene. Germline V gene data show CDR1 as MNHEY and CDR2 as SVGAGI. The germline V and J ends were trimmed by 2 bases and 6 bases, with 4 bases remaining between them. This CDR3 spans 12 amino acids. The CDR3 region is CASSYRPGELFF. DNA of the CDR3: TGTGCCAGCAGTTACCGTCCCGGGGAGCTGTTTTTT.

In this sample, this clonotype turned up a few times. The CDR3 region has the DNA TGTGCCAGCAGCGAAGAAAGAGTCCCACAAGAGACCCAGTACTTC. It codes for CASSEERVPQETQYF. The genes are TRBV28 and TRBJ2-5; D gene ambiguous. Trimming removed 6 bases from V and 2 bases from J, with 16 bases in between. This CDR3 region has 15 residues. Germline values: CDR1 MDHEN, CDR2 SYDVKM.

This rearrangement joins TRBV11-3 to TRBJ2-1, with 13 bases lining up with TRBD2. The V segment lost 0 bases and the J segment 8 bases; nucleotides outside the gene matches: 4. The CDR3 contains 16 residues. Germline CDR1 reads SGHNT; CDR2 reads YENEEA. As DNA, the CDR3 is TGTGCCAGCAGCTTAGAAGGTGGACTAGCGGGAGATGAGCAGTTCTTC. It is translated as CASSLEGGLAGDEQFF.

This clonotype has ten or more counts. V and J are TRBV28 and TRBJ1-3; D gene unclear. Germline lookup yields CDR1 MDHEN and CDR2 SYDVKM. V lost 5 bases and J lost 4, with 9 bases in between. The CDR3 totals 13 residues. The CDR3 nucleotides are TGTGCCAGCAGTCTCCCCGGAGGAAACACCATATATTTT. Its translation: CASSLPGGNTIYF.

This clonotype was seen only a few times. The genes are TRBV5-6 and TRBJ2-1; 11 nucleotides agree with TRBD2. The CDR3 is 15 amino acids. After removal of 4 bases from V and 4 bases from J, the junction contained 4 bases not matched to a gene. In germline, CDR1 is SGHDT, CDR2 YYEEEE. CDR3 protein: CASSLSGRVYNEQFF. CDR3 bases: TGTGCCAGCAGCCTTAGCGGGAGGGTGTACAATGAGCAGTTCTTC.

This clonotype was seen many times. The J gene is TRBJ1-1, the V gene TRBV29-1; D gene uncertain. Germline lookup yields CDR1 SQVTM and CDR2 ANQGSEA. Trimming cost V 6 bases and J 3 bases, with 11 bases left between them. The CDR3 has 12 residues. The CDR3 nucleotides are TGCAGCGTGGGCCAGAGGGACACTGAAGCTTTCTTT. Translation: CSVGQRDTEAFF.

This clonotype has a count of ten or more. The genes are TRBV3-1 and TRBJ2-7; possibly TRBD1 for D (5 bases). The CDR3 has 14 amino acids. The germline gives CDR1 LGHDT, CDR2 YNNKEL (reference sequence). Trimming took 3 bases from V and 5 from J, leaving 14 bases between them. CDR3: CASSHRQRNNEQYF. CDR3 coding DNA: TGTGCCAGCAGCCATCGACAGCGAAACAACGAGCAGTACTTC.

This clonotype was counted at least ten times. The gene calls are TRBV28 and TRBJ2-5, with a possible D match to TRBD1 (6 bases). Trimming cost V 2 bases and J 0 bases, with 16 bases left between them. Germline V gene data show CDR1 as MDHEN and CDR2 as SYDVKM. The CDR3 extends over 17 amino acids. This CDR3 reads CASSLASRTAYQETQYF. CDR3 nucleotides: TGTGCCAGCAGTTTAGCAAGCCGGACAGCGTACCAAGAGACCCAGTACTTC. Drawing the rest from reference TRBV28 and TRBJ2-5, the complete variable domain is DVKVTQSSRYLVKRTGEKVFLECVQDMDHENMFWYRQDPGLGLRLIYFSYDVKMKEKGDIPEGYSVSREKKERFSLILESASTNQTSMYLCASSLASRTAYQETQYFGPGTRLLVL.

Of note for this clonotype: A read error may explain this, as a much larger clone is one base away. This chain uses TRBV20-1 with TRBJ1-1; D gene unclear. The CDR3 loop spans 13 amino acids. The ends were cut back, 2 bases at V and 3 bases at J, with 10 bases in the middle. Germline V gene sequence: CDR1 DFQATT, CDR2 SNEGSKA (reference sequence). CDR3 DNA sequence: TGCAGTGCTAGATCTCCTTTCGACACTGAAGCTTTCTTT. The encoded protein is CSARSPFDTEAFF.

In its sample, this clonotype was seen a few times. The junction differs from germline at one of its ends, possibly a read error. V is TRBV20-1 and J is TRBJ2-1; no firm D call. The CDR3 has 16 amino acids. The germline CDR1 and CDR2 sequences are DFQATT and SNEGSKA (reference sequence). The chain's CDR3 is CGARDLIAFDLDEQFF. The CDR3 DNA is TGCGGTGCTAGAGATCTAATAGCTTTTGATTTGGATGAGCAGTTCTTC.

CDR3 loop: CAISRGKMNEQYF. CDR3 DNA sequence: TGTGCCATCTCGAGGGGGAAGATGAACGAGCAGTACTTC. The chain couples TRBV10-3 to TRBJ2-7; possible D gene TRBD1, 6 bases. The V and J ends lost 8 bases and 5 bases respectively, with 16 bases between them. The CDR3 totals 13 residues. Per the germline V gene, CDR1 is ENHRY and CDR2 is SYGVKD.

This clonotype was counted only a few times. The V gene is TRBV4-1, the J gene TRBJ2-6; 9 bases line up with TRBD1. The V gene's germline CDR1 is MGHRA and CDR2 YSYEKL. CDR3 length: 18 amino acids. With V trimmed by 4 bases and J by 2 bases, 9 bases remained unmatched. The CDR3 DNA follows: TGCGCCAGCAGCCCTGGGGGACAGGGAATAGCTGGGGCCAACGTCCTGACTTTC. This translates into CASSPGGQGIAGANVLTF.

This clonotype turned up a few times. J is TRBJ2-1 and V is TRBV4-3; D is unclear. Trimming cost V 0 bases and J 6 bases, with 6 bases left between them. This CDR3 is 13 amino acids long. Germline CDR1 reads LGHNA; CDR2 reads YSLEER. The CDR3 nucleotides are TGCGCCAGCAGCCAAGATGACCCCAATGAGCAGTTCTTC. It codes for CASSQDDPNEQFF.

This clonotype showed up many times. The chain combines TRBV13 with TRBJ2-1; TRBD2 matches 10 bases. This CDR3 spans 16 amino acids. Trimming at V came to 5 bases and at J to 5 bases, leaving 9 bases not matched to a gene. Germline assignment: CDR1 PRHDT and CDR2 FYEKMQ (reference sequence). For the CDR3, the DNA is TGTGCCAGCAGCCCGACCGGACTAGCGGAGCACAATGAGCAGTTCTTC. As protein: CASSPTGLAEHNEQFF.

A few counts support this clonotype. The chain uses TRBV27 and TRBJ2-3; D is possibly TRBD1 (6 bases). This CDR3 comprises 16 residues. Germline-derived CDR1 and CDR2 are MNHEY and SMNVEV (reference sequence). Between the trimmed V and J ends, which lost 3 bases and 2 bases, there was a span of 15 bases. CDR3 DNA sequence: TGTGCCAGCAGTTTTAGGGCCGACAGGCTCACAGATACGCAGTATTTT. It translates to CASSFRADRLTDTQYF.

The rearrangement links TRBV7-2 to TRBJ1-2, with D possibly being TRBD1 (5 bases). CDR1 and CDR2 (germline): SGHTA, FQGNSA. V dropped 1 base and J dropped 0 bases, with 9 bases sitting between them. This CDR3 is built from 15 residues. The CDR3 region is CASSLGAGTNYGYTF. CDR3 DNA: TGTGCCAGCAGCTTAGGGGCAGGGACTAACTATGGCTACACCTTC.

As to this clonotype: A much bigger clone sits one base away, suggesting this may be a read error. The chain carries TRBV7-9 and TRBJ1-4, with 7 nucleotides matching TRBD1. Looked up from germline, CDR1 is SEHNR and CDR2 is FQNEAQ (reference sequence). The CDR3 is 13 residues long. V trimming: 7 bases; J trimming: 9 bases; junction bases outside the gene matches: 8. CDR3 sequence reads: CASKKDRDKKLFF. CDR3 bases: TGTGCCAGCAAGAAAGACAGGGATAAAAAACTGTTTTTT.